This entry lists 5 T cell receptor beta chains sequenced from one sample in a study of T cell clones after liver transplantation. Clones were read by immunoSEQ multiplex PCR, and TCRdb kept only the in-frame ones, dropping some. Here the sample spans under 12,000 clones, about 71% being singletons. The sequencing here drew on CD4+ T cells from blood, taken less than 33 months after liver transplant. The source is a human patient who received a liver transplant. Part of the T cells may come from the graft donor.

The chain has TRBV23-1 and TRBJ2-6; D unclear. TRBV23-1 is marked as an open reading frame, function uncertain. Trimming stripped 7 bases from V and 5 bases from J, with 24 bases between. This CDR3 region has 18 residues. The CDR3 protein is CASITLRTQQSRANVLTF. CDR3 DNA sequence: TGCGCCAGCATTACACTTCGCACGCAACAAAGTCGGGCCAACGTCCTGACTTTC.

The V and J genes are TRBV7-9 and TRBJ2-3, with no clear D. V lost 0 bases to trimming and J lost 0 bases, with 10 bases between them. The CDR3 consists of 16 residues. Germline CDR1 reads SEHNR; CDR2 reads FQNEAQ (reference sequence). The CDR3 region has the DNA TGTGCCAGCAGCTTAGCGAATTTCGCTAGCACAGATACGCAGTATTTT. Translated: CASSLANFASTDTQYF. Variable domain in full (rest from reference TRBV7-9 and TRBJ2-3): DTGVSQNPRHKITKRGQNVTFRCDPISEHNRLYWYRQTLGQGPEFLTYFQNEAQLEKSRLLSDRFSAERPKGSFSTLEIQRTEQGDSAMYLCASSLANFASTDTQYFGPGTRLTVL.

The rearrangement links TRBV5-6 to TRBJ2-3; D call uncertain. The germline CDR1 and CDR2 sequences are SGHDT and YYEEEE. The CDR3 loop spans 13 amino acids. The V gene lost 3 bases and the J gene lost 4 bases, with 9 bases spanning the gap. The CDR3 loop is CASSSDLSDTQYF. In nucleotides, the CDR3 is TGTGCCAGCAGCTCGGATCTCTCAGATACGCAGTATTTT. Together with reference TRBV5-6 and TRBJ2-3, the CDR3 gives the full variable domain: DAGVTQSPTHLIKTRGQQVTLRCSPKSGHDTVSWYQQALGQGPQFIFQYYEEEERQRGNFPDRFSGHQFPNYSSELNVNALLLGDSALYLCASSSDLSDTQYFGPGTRLTVL.

This clone was seen a single time. The CDR3 coding sequence is TGCGCCAGCAGCAAGGGAGCAGGGGTGCAGGAGCTGTTTTTT. Protein sequence: CASSKGAGVQELFF. V gene TRBV4-1 combines with J gene TRBJ2-2, with D maybe TRBD1 (6 bases). Germline CDR1 and CDR2: MGHRA and YSYEKL. The CDR3 spans 14 residues. V lost 5 bases and J lost 10, with 17 bases in between.

The sample holds a few counts of this clone. The gene calls are TRBV5-5 and TRBJ2-7, with D perhaps assigned TRBD1 or TRBD2 (5 bases each). The CDR3 consists of 15 residues. Germline loops: CDR1 SGHKS, CDR2 YYEKEE (reference sequence). V was shortened by 0 bases and J by 0 bases, with 10 bases between the two germline ends. CDR3 nucleotide sequence: TGTGCCAGCAGCTTGGGAGGGGATAGCTCCTACGAGCAGTACGTC. It yields the protein CASSLGGDSSYEQYV.